Presented here are 16 T cell receptor beta chains from one specimen sequenced in a study of blood T cell repertoires in COVID-19 (dated by TCRdb to the early 2020s). The library was produced with the immunoSEQ multiplex PCR assay. TCRdb retrieved this table from immuneACCESS and kept in-frame rearrangements only. Not all clones are present; in checked studies, unresolved V genes account for under half, and no reason is known for the remainder. This sample is represented by a few hundred thousand clones; roughly 90% of them were singletons. The ten most abundant clones make up roughly 4.1% of the sample. The sequencing input was peripheral blood. These receptors were obtained from a woman in her forties or fifties with active or convalescent COVID-19.

This clone was detected only once. This sequence joins TRBV11-3 and TRBJ1-1; D is unresolved. The CDR3 runs 13 residues. CDR1 and CDR2 from the germline V gene are SGHNT and YENEEA. The germline V and J ends were trimmed by 4 bases and 11 bases, with 17 bases remaining between them. DNA of the CDR3: TGTGCCAGCAGCTCCCGGATGGGAGAGAAGGCTTTCTTT. Translated: CASSSRMGEKAFF.

This chain uses TRBV2 with TRBJ2-2; possibly TRBD1 for D (5 bases). V dropped 7 bases and J dropped 7 bases, with 16 bases sitting between them. Germline CDR1 is SNHLY and CDR2 is FYNNEI. The CDR3 consists of 14 residues. CDR3 loop: CASTLGLRGGELFF. CDR3 nucleotide sequence: TGTGCCAGCACTTTGGGGTTAAGGGGCGGGGAGCTGTTTTTT.

This clone was counted once. V usage is TRBV11-2 and J usage is TRBJ1-3; tentative D call: TRBD1 (6 bases). Deletions cut 1 base from V and 3 bases from J, with 13 bases between. The CDR3 contains 16 residues. CDR1 is SGHAT, CDR2 FQNNGV, per germline. In DNA, the CDR3 is TGTGCCAGCAGCTTAGCTTATGCAGGGGTTGGAAACACCATATATTTT. This encodes CASSLAYAGVGNTIYF.

The genes are TRBV6-5 and TRBJ1-2; 7 bases map to TRBD1. The CDR3 is 13 amino acids. Germline assignment: CDR1 MNHEY and CDR2 SVGAGI. Trimming removed 4 bases from V and 7 bases from J; junction bases left unmatched: 6. The CDR3 here is CASSSTGNLGYTF. In DNA form, the CDR3 reads TGTGCCAGCAGTTCGACAGGGAATCTTGGCTACACCTTC.

This clone was counted only a few times. The chain joins TRBV28 to TRBJ2-7, with a tentative D call TRBD2 (6 bases). V lost 5 bases and J 6 bases, leaving 14 bases between the germline ends. Looked up from germline, CDR1 is MDHEN and CDR2 is SYDVKM. This CDR3 contains 13 residues. In DNA, the CDR3 is TGTGCCAGCAGTCTGGGACTTGAACGCGAGCAGTACTTC. Its protein is CASSLGLEREQYF.

The genes are TRBV6-6 and TRBJ2-3, with 9 nucleotides matching TRBD1. There are 18 residues in the CDR3. Losses at the gene ends were 5 bases for V and 0 bases for J; bases not matched to a gene: 12. Germline values: CDR1 MNHNY, CDR2 SVGAGI (reference sequence). CDR3 in DNA: TGTGCCAGCAGTCGCGGGACAGGGCTTCCTACTAGCACAGATACGCAGTATTTT. This codes for CASSRGTGLPTSTDTQYF.

The chain links TRBV4-1 to TRBJ1-5, with D possibly being TRBD1 (6 bases). V was cut by 6 bases and J by 6 bases, with 21 bases left in between. Germline V gene sequence: CDR1 MGHRA, CDR2 YSYEKL. The CDR3 is 16 amino acids. CDR3 DNA: TGCGCCAGCAGACGGTACCAGGGGAAGGGCGGTCAGCCCCAGCATTTT. This gives the protein CASRRYQGKGGQPQHF.

This clone was found a few times. The chain is built from TRBV19 and TRBJ2-1; D perhaps matches TRBD1 (5 bases). Germline-derived CDR1 and CDR2 are LNHDA and SQIVND (reference sequence). Trimming took 2 bases from V and 9 from J, leaving 14 bases between them. This CDR3 is 14 amino acids long. Here the CDR3 reads CASSISTTGSEQFF. Here the CDR3 DNA reads TGTGCCAGTAGTATAAGTACTACAGGTAGTGAGCAGTTCTTC.

The chain recombines TRBV28 with TRBJ2-7; tentatively, D is TRBD2 (5 bases). Between the trimmed V and J ends, which lost 3 bases and 0 bases, there was a span of 9 bases. This CDR3 comprises 14 residues. Germline CDR1 MDHEN, CDR2 SYDVKM. The CDR3 spells CASSFYTSSYEQYF. In nucleotides, the CDR3 is TGTGCCAGCAGTTTCTACACTAGCTCCTACGAGCAGTACTTC.

This sequence joins TRBV4-2 and TRBJ2-1; 14 bases align to TRBD2. The germline CDR1 and CDR2 sequences are LGHNA and YNFKEQ. The V and J ends lost 3 bases and 8 bases, in that order; junction bases with no gene match: 9. CDR3 size: 17 residues. DNA of the CDR3: TGTGCCAGCAGCCAGGGACGGACTAGCGGGGGGTACGATGAGCAGTTCTTC. Protein product: CASSQGRTSGGYDEQFF.

The chain joins TRBV13 to TRBJ2-7; the match to TRBD2 covers 8 bases. CDR1 is PRHDT and CDR2 is FYEKMQ in the germline V gene (reference sequence). The CDR3 has 14 amino acids. V shed 2 bases, J shed 5 bases, and the junction held 5 bases outside the gene matches. The chain's CDR3 is CASSLSGSFNEQYF. The CDR3 bases are TGTGCCAGCAGCTTAAGCGGGAGCTTTAACGAGCAGTACTTC.

This clone was recorded once. The J gene is TRBJ2-2, the V gene TRBV19; 9 positions match TRBD1. V shed 6 bases, J shed 6 bases, and the junction held 11 bases outside the gene matches. Germline loops: CDR1 LNHDA, CDR2 SQIVND (reference sequence). The CDR3 is made up of 16 amino acids. Here the CDR3 DNA reads TGTGCCAGTAGCTCCCCCCCGGGACAGGGCCCCGGGGAGCTGTTTTTT. It encodes CASSSPPGQGPGELFF.

The CDR3 nucleotides read TGTGCCAGTAGTACCTACAGGGGCAATCAGCCCCAGCATTTT. It specifies CASSTYRGNQPQHF. J is TRBJ1-5 and V is TRBV19, with D tentatively TRBD1 (6 bases). This CDR3 region has 14 residues. Per the germline V gene, CDR1 is LNHDA and CDR2 is SQIVND (reference sequence). Trimming removed 4 bases at V and 2 bases at J, with 9 bases between.

The J gene is TRBJ1-1, the V gene TRBV30; TRBD1 matches 8 bases. The CDR3 length is 13 residues. The V and J ends lost 3 bases and 10 bases, in that order; junction bases with no gene match: 10. CDR1 and CDR2 (germline): GTSNPN, SVGIG (reference sequence). In DNA, the CDR3 is TGTGCCTGGAGCACGGACAGGGTGATATCAGCTTTCTTT. This gives the protein CAWSTDRVISAFF.

This chain connects TRBV10-3 to TRBJ1-2, with TRBD1 matching over 7 bases. There are 14 residues in the CDR3. Germline CDR1 and CDR2: ENHRY and SYGVKD. The ends lost 1 base at V and 6 bases at J; junction bases unmatched: 5. The CDR3, as DNA: TGTGCCATCAGTGAGTACAGACAGGGAGATGGCTACACCTTC. Its translation is CAISEYRQGDGYTF.

V gene TRBV5-1 combines with J gene TRBJ1-1; D not certain. The CDR3 loop spans 16 amino acids. V lost 0 bases to trimming and J lost 1 base, with 13 bases between them. The germline CDR1 and CDR2 sequences are SGHRS and YFSETQ. The chain's CDR3 is CASSLGFGRGNTEAFF. CDR3 DNA: TGCGCCAGCAGCTTGGGCTTTGGTCGGGGGAACACTGAAGCTTTCTTT.